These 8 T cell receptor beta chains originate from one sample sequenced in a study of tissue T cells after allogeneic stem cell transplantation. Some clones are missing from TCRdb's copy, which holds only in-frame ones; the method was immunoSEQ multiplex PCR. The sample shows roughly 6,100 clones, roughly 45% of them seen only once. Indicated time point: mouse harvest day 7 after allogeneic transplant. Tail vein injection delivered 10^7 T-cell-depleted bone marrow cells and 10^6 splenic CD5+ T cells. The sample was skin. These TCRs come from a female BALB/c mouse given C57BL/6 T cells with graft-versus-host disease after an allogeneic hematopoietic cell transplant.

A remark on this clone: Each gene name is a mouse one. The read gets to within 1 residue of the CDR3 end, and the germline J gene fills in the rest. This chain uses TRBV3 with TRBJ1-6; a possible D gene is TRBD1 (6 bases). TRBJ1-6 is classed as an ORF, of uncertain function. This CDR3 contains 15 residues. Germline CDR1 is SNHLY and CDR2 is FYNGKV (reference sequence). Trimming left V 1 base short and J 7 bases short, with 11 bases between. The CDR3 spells CASSLGPGQNSPLYF. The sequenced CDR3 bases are TGTGCCAGCAGCTTAGGGCCGGGACAAAATTCGCCCCTCTAC.

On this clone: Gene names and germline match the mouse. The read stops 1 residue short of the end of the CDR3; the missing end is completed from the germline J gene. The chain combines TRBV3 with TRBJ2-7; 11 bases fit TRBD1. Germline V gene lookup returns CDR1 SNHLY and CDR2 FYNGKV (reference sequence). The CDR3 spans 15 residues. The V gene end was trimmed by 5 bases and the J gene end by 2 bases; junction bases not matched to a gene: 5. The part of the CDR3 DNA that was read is TGTGCCAGCAGCCCTCCGGGACAGGGGGCCTATGAACAGTAC. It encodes CASSPPGQGAYEQY. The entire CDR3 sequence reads CASSPPGQGAYEQYF.

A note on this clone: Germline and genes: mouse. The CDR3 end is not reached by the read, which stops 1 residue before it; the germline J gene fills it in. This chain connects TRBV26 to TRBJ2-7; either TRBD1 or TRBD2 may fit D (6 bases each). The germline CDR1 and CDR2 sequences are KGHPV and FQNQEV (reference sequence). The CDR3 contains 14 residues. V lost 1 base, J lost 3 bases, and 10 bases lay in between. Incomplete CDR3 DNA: TGTGCCAGCAGTCTGTTTGGGGGCCTCTATGAACAGTAC. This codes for CASSLFGGLYEQY. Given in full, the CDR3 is CASSLFGGLYEQYF.

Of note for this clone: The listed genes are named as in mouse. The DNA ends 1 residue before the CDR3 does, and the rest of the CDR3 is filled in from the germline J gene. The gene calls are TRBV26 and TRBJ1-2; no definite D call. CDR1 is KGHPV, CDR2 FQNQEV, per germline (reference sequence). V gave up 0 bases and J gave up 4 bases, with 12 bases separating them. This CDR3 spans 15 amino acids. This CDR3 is CASSLSTTGGSDYTF. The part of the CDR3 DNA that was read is TGTGCCAGCAGTCTGTCGACAACGGGAGGCTCCGACTACACC.

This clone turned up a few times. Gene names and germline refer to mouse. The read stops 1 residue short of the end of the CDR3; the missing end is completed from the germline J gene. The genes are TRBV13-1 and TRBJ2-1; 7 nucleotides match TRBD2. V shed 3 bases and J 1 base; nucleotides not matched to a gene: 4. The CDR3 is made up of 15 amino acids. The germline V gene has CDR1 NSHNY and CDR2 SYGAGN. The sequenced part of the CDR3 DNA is TGTGCCAGCAGTGTCCTACTGGGGAACTATGCTGAGCAGTTC. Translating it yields CASSVLLGNYAEQF. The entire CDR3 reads CASSVLLGNYAEQFF.

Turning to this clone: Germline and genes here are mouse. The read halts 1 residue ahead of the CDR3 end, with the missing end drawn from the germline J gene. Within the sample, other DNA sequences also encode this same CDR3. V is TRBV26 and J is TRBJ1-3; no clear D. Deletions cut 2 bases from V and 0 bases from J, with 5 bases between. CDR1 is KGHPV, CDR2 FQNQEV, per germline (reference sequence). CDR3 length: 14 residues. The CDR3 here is CASSLTYSGNTLYF. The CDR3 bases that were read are TGTGCCAGCAGTCTGACATATTCTGGAAATACGCTCTAT.

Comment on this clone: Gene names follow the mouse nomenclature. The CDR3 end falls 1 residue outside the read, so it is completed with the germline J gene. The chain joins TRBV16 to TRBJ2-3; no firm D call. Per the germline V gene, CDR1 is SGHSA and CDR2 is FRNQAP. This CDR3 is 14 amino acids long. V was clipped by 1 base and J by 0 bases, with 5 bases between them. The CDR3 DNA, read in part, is TGTGCAAGCAGCTTAGCGTCTAGTGCAGAAACGCTGTAT. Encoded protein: CASSLASSAETLY. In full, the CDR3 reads CASSLASSAETLYF. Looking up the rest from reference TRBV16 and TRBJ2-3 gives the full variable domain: NAGVIQTPRHKVTGKGQEATLWCEPISGHSAVFWYRQTIVQGLEFLTYFRNQAPIDDSGMPKERFSAQMPNQSHSTLKIQSTQPQDSAVYLCASSLASSAETLYFGSGTRLTVL.

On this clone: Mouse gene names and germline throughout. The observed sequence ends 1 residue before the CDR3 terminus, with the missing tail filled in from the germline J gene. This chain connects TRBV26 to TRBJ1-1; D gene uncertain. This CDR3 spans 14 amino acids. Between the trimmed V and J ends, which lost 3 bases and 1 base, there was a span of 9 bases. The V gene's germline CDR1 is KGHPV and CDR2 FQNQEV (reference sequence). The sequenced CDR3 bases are TGTGCCAGCAGTCTCCCGGCAGGGAACACAGAAGTCTTC. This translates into CASSLPAGNTEVF. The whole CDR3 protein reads CASSLPAGNTEVFF.